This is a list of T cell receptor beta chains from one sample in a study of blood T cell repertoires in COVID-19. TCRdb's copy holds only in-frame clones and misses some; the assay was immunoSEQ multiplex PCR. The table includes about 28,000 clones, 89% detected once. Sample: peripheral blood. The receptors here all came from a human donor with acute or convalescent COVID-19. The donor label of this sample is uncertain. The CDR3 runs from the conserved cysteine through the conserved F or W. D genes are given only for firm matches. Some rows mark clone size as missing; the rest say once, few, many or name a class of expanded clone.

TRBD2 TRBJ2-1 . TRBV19 TGTGCCAGTAGCTTACCAGCGGGAGCCTACAATGAGCAGTTCTTC CASSLPAGAYNEQFF
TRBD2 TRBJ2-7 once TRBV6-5 TGTGCCAGCAGGAATAAGCGGGAGGGCCCGGGCGAGCAGTACTTC CASRNKREGPGEQYF
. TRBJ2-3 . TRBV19 TGTGCCAGTAAGTTAGCGTCCCGCGATACGCAGTATTTT CASKLASRDTQYF
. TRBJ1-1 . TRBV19 TGTGCCAGTACTTTCAGGATGAACACTGAAGCTTTCTTT CASTFRMNTEAFF
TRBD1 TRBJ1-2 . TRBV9 TGTGCCAGCAGCCCCGGGGACAGGGTACACTATGGCTACACCTTC CASSPGDRVHYGYTF
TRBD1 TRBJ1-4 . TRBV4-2 TGTGCCAGCAGCCCCGGGACAGCAACCGAAAAACTGTTTTTT CASSPGTATEKLFF
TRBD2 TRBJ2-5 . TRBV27 TGTGCCAGCAGTTTAGGGGGGGGAATTGGGACCCAGTACTTC CASSLGGGIGTQYF
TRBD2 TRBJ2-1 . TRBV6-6 TGTGCCAGCAGTTTGCAGCGGGGGGGCCTTAACAATGAGCAGTTCTTC CASSLQRGGLNNEQFF
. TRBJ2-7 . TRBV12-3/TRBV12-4 TGTGCCAGCAGCTTACAGTACGAGCAGTACTTC CASSLQYEQYF
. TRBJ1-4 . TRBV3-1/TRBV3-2 TGTGCCAGCAGCCAGACAAAAGGGGGAGCCGAAAAACTGTTTTTT CASSQTKGGAEKLFF
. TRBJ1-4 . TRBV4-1 TGCGCCAGCAGCCAAGGGCAGAGGAATGAAAAACTGTTTTTT CASSQGQRNEKLFF
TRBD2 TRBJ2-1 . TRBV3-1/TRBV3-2 TGTGCCAGCAGCCAGACGGGACTAGCGGGAGGGCCCCGGGACAATGAGCAGTTCTTC CASSQTGLAGGPRDNEQFF
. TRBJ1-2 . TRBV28 TGTGCCAGCAGTTCCTCCCCGACAGCAAGGTATGGCTACACCTTC CASSSSPTARYGYTF
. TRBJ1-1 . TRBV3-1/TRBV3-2 TGTGCCAGCAGCCATAGGACAGTTTTCACTGAAGCTTTCTTT CASSHRTVFTEAFF
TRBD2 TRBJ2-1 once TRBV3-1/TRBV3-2 TGTGCCAGCAGCCACCGTAGCGGGAATAGCGATGAGCAGTTCTTC CASSHRSGNSDEQFF
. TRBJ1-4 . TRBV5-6 TGTGCCAGCAGCTTCGCGGGCAGGTCAACACAGTTCCTTGAAAAACTGTTTTTT CASSFAGRSTQFLEKLFF
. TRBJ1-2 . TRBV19 TGTGCCAGTAGTATCTCCCAGGGATTGGCTAACTATGGCTACACCTTC CASSISQGLANYGYTF
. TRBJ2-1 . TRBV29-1 TGCAGCGCTCCAGGACTGGGCTACAATGAGCAGTTCTTC CSAPGLGYNEQFF
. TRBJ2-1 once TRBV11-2 TGTGCCAGCAGCTTAAGGCAGGGTTGGAAGTTCTTC CASSLRQGWKFF
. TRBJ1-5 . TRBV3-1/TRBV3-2 TGTGCCAGCAGCCAAGCGAGGAATCAGCCCCAGCATTTT CASSQARNQPQHF
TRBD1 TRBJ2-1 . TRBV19 TGTGCCAGTAGTGCCCAGGGGGCAGTTCGCAATGAGCAGTTCTTC CASSAQGAVRNEQFF
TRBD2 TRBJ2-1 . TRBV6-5 TGTGCCACTATTAAGGGGGCGGGAGGGAATGAGCAGTTCTTC CATIKGAGGNEQFF
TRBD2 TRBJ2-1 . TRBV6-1 TGTGCCAGCAGTGAATATCCTAGCGGGGGAAGTGTCTACAATGAGCAGTTCTTC CASSEYPSGGSVYNEQFF
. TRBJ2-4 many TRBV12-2 TGTGCAAGTCGCTTAAAAACTGACACAACCGTAGCCAAAAACATTCAGTACTTC CASRLKTDTTVAKNIQYF
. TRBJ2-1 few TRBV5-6 TGTGCCAGCAGCTTTAGAACGTCCTACAATGAGCAGTTCTTC CASSFRTSYNEQFF
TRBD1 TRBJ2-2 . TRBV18 TGTGCCAGCTCACCCCGGGTAGGGGGCAACACCGGGGAGCTGTTTTTT CASSPRVGGNTGELFF
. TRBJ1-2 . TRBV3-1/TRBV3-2 TGTGCCAGCAGCCCTCAAACCGGGTCCGTGTATTATGGCTACACCTTC CASSPQTGSVYYGYTF
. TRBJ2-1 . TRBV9 TGTGCCAGCAGCGTAGCAGGTGACAGTGGATACAATGAGCAGTTCTTC CASSVAGDSGYNEQFF
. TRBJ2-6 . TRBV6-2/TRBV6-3 TGTGCCAGCAGTAAACCAGGGTCTGGGGCCAACGTCCTGACTTTC CASSKPGSGANVLTF
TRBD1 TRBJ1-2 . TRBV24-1 TGTGCCACCAGTGACCCAGCAGGGACAGGGGATGGCTACACCTTC CATSDPAGTGDGYTF
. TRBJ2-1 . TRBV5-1 TGCGCCAGCACTAGGGGATCGGGAGGTACAGGGGGTGAGCAGTTCTTC CASTRGSGGTGGEQFF
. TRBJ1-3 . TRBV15 TGTGCCACCAGCAGAGATCGGGGGTCCTCTGGAAACACCATATATTTT CATSRDRGSSGNTIYF
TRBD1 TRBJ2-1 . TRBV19 TGTGCCAGTCAGACTCAGGGGGCTAGCTCCTACAATGAGCAGTTCTTC CASQTQGASSYNEQFF
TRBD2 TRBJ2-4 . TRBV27 TGTGCCAGCAGTTCCGGACTAGTCTGGGGAATAACCAAAAACATTCAGTACTTC CASSSGLVWGITKNIQYF
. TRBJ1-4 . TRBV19 TGTGCCAGTAAGGAGGCGGCCGCAACTAATGAAAAACTGTTTTTT CASKEAAATNEKLFF
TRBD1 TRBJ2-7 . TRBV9 TGTGCCAGCAGCGCCCGACAGGGGGTGGGGGAGCAGTACTTC CASSARQGVGEQYF
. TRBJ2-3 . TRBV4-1 TGCGCCAGCAGCCAACCATTCGCGGAGAAAGATACGCAGTATTTT CASSQPFAEKDTQYF
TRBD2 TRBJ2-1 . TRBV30 TGTGCCTGGAGTGTACTAGGCCGGACTAGTAGGGAGAATGAGCAGTTCTTC CAWSVLGRTSRENEQFF
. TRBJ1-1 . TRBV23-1 TGCGCCAGCAGTCCAACACGGGGGGGGCAAAGCACTGAAGCTTTCTTT CASSPTRGGQSTEAFF
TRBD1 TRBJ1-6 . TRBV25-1 TGTGCCAGCAGGGAACAGGGGGTCAATTCACCCCTCCACTTT CASREQGVNSPLHF
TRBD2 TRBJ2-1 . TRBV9 TGTGCCAGCAGCGTAGGGAGGAGCGGGGGGGCGTTCTACAATGAGCAGTTCTTC CASSVGRSGGAFYNEQFF
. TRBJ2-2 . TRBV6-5 TGTGCCAGCAATTCGGCAGGGACTGGGAACGGGGAGCTGTTTTTT CASNSAGTGNGELFF
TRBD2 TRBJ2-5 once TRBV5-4 TGTGCCAGCAGCCCCACGCGGGGGGGCGGCCTGGAGACCCAGTACTTC CASSPTRGGGLETQYF
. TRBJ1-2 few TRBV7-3 TGTGCCAGCAGCGCGGGGGACCGAAACTATGGCTACACCTTC CASSAGDRNYGYTF
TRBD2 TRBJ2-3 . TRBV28 TGTGCCAGCAGTTTTGGGACTAGACTAGGTACGCAGTATTTT CASSFGTRLGTQYF
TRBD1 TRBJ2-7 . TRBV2 TGTGCCAGCATGGCTAGTCGACAGGGCGAGCAGTACTTC CASMASRQGEQYF